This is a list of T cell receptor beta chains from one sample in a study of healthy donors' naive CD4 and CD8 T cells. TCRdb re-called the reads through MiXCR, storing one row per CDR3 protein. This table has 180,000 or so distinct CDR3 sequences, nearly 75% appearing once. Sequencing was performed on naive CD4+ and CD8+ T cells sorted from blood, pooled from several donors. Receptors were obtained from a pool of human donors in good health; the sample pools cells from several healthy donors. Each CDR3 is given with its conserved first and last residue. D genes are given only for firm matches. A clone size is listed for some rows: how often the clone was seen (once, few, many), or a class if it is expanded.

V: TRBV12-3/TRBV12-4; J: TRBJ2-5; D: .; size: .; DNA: TGTGCCAGCGCACGGGGGACCCAGTACTTC; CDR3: CASARGTQYF
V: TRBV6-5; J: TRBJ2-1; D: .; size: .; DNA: TGTGCCAGCAGCCTAAGTCCGGGGCCCTACAATGAGCAATTCTTC; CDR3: CASSLSPGPYNEQFF
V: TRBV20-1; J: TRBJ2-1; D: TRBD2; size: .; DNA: TGCAGTGCTGGAGGGACTAGCGGGAGCTCCTACAATGAGCAGTTCTTC; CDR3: CSAGGTSGSSYNEQFF
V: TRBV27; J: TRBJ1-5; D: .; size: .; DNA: TGTGCCAGCAGTTTATCGTCCGAGGGTCAGCCCCAGCATTTT; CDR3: CASSLSSEGQPQHF
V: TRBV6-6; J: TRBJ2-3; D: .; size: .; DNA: TGTGCCAGCAGTCCCCTAGGGGCAGTGGGAACAGATACGCAGTATTTT; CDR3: CASSPLGAVGTDTQYF
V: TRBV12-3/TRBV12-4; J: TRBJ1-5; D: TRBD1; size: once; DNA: TGTGCCAGCAGTTCCACAGGGGGGATCGCGCATTTT; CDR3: CASSSTGGIAHF
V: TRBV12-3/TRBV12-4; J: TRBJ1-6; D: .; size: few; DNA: TGTGCCAGCAGTTTGCGGACGGATAGACTTGAACCCCTCCACTTT; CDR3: CASSLRTDRLEPLHF
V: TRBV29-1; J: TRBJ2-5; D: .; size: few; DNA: TGCACCATTCCTACAGCGAACCAAGAGACCCAGTACTTC; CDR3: CTIPTANQETQYF
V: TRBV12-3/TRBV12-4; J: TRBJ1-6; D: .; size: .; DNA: TGTGCCAGCAGTTTGGGCCCCTCACCCCTCCACTTT; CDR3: CASSLGPSPLHF
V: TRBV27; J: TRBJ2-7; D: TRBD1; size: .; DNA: TGTGCCAGCAGTTTAGGCGCAGGGGGCTACGAGCAGTACTTC; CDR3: CASSLGAGGYEQYF
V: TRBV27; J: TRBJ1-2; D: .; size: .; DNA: TGTGCCAGCAGTTTACTTTCTACAGACAATGGCTACACCTTC; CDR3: CASSLLSTDNGYTF
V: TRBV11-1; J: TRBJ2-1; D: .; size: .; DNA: TGTGCCAGCAGCAGTACGACATCGGGGCAGTTCTTC; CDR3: CASSSTTSGQFF
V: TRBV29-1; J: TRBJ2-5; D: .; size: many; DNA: TGCAGCGTTGACAAAAGCGGATCGGGTGAGACCCAGTACTTC; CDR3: CSVDKSGSGETQYF
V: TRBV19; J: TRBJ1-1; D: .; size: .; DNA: TGTGCCAGTAGTATGGAGACCTTGAACACTGAAGCTTTCTTT; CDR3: CASSMETLNTEAFF
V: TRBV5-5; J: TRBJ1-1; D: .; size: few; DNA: TGTGCCAGCAGCTTGGTCGACACTGAAGCTTTCTTT; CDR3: CASSLVDTEAFF
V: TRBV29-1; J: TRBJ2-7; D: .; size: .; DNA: TGCAGCGTTGGCGACATCCGATCCTACGAGCAGTACTTC; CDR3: CSVGDIRSYEQYF
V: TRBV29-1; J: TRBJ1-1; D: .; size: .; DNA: TGCAGCGCCGCACAGAAGAACACTGAAGCTTTCTTT; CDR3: CSAAQKNTEAFF
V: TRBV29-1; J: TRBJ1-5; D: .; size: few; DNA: TGCAGCGTATCCGGCGGGGACTATAGCAATCAGCCCCAGCATTTT; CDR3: CSVSGGDYSNQPQHF
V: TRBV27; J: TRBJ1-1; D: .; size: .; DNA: TGTGCCAGCAGTTTCTACAGGGAGAACACTGAAGCTTTCTTT; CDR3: CASSFYRENTEAFF
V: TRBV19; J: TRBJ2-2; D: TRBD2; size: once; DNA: TGTGCCAGTAGCGGGAGGGCCTGGGTCGGGGAGCTGTTTTTT; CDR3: CASSGRAWVGELFF
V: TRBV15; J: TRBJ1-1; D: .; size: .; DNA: TGTGCCACCAGCAGAGCGATGCCACTCACTGAAGCTTTCTTT; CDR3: CATSRAMPLTEAFF
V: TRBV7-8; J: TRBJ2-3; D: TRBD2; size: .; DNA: TGTGCCAGCAGCCGAGAGGGAGCGGGGGTGGCTACGCAGTATTTT; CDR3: CASSREGAGVATQYF
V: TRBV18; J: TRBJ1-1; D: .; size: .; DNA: TGTGCCAGCTCACGGGAACAGGGATACACTGAAGCTTTCTTT; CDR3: CASSREQGYTEAFF
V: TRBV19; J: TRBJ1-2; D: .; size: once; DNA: TGTGCCTCTTCGGGCTATGGCTACACCTTC; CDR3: CASSGYGYTF
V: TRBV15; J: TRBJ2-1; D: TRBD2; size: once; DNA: TGTGCCACCAGCAGAGATTCCTCGACTAGCTTGAATGAGCAGTTCTTC; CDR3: CATSRDSSTSLNEQFF